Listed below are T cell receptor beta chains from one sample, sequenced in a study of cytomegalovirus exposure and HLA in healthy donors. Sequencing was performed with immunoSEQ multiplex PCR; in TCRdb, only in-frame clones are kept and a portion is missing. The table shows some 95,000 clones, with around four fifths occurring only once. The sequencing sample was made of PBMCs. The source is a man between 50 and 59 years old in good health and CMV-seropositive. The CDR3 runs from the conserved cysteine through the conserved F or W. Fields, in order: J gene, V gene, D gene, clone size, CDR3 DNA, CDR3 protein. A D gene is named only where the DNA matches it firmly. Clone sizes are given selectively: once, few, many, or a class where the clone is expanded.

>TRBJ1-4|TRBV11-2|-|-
TGTGCCAGCGCACAGGGATCAAGCGAAAAACTGTTTTTT
CASAQGSSEKLFF
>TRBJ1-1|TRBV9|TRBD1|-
TGTGCCAGCAGCTTTACAGGGGGCGCGACTGAAGCTTTCTTT
CASSFTGGATEAFF
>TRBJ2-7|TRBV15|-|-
TGTGCCACCAGCGTTAGGAGTCGGGGTGAATACGAGCAGTACTTC
CATSVRSRGEYEQYF
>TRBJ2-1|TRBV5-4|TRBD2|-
TGTGCCAGCGGTCTAGCGGGGGTAGGAGAGCAGTTCTTC
CASGLAGVGEQFF
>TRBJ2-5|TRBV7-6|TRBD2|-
TGTGCCAGCAGCCAAATGTTACTAGCGGAGACCCAGTACTTC
CASSQMLLAETQYF
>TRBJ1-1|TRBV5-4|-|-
TGTGCCAGCAGCTCGTTCGGTGAAGCTTTCTTT
CASSSFGEAFF
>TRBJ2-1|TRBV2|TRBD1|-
TGTGCCAGTAATATTGACAGGGGGCCCTACAATGAGCAGTTCTTC
CASNIDRGPYNEQFF
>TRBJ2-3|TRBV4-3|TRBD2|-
TGCGCCAGCAGCCAAGATCGTGGCGGGGGGGCCGATACGCAGTATTTT
CASSQDRGGGADTQYF
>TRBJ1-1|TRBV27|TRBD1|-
TGTGCCAGCAAGACAGGGGGCACTGAAGCTTTCTTT
CASKTGGTEAFF
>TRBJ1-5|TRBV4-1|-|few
TGCGCCAGCAGCCAATCGATTGAGTTACTACCCCAGCATTTT
CASSQSIELLPQHF
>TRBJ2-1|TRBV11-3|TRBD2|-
TGTGCCAGCAGCTTCGGGACTAGCGGGGGGCAGGGGCAGCAGTTCTTC
CASSFGTSGGQGQQFF
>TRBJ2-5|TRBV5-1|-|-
TGCGCCAGCAGCCAAAGACCGGACAGCGAAAAAGAGACCCAGTACTTC
CASSQRPDSEKETQYF
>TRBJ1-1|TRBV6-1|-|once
TGTGCCGTCAGGGTTATGAACACTGAAGCTTTCTTT
CAVRVMNTEAFF
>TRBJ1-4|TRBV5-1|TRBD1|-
TGCGCCAGCAGCTTGTCAGGGGGGTTTGAAAAACTGTTTTTT
CASSLSGGFEKLFF
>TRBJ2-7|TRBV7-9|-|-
TGTGCCAGCGGACCGGGACAACCCTACGAGCAGTACTTC
CASGPGQPYEQYF
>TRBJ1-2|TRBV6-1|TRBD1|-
TGTGCCAGCAGTGGGGGCACAGGGGACTATGGCTACACCTTC
CASSGGTGDYGYTF
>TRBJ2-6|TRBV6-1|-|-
TGTGCCAGCAGTGTGATGACAGGTTTCTCTGGGGCCAACGTCCTGACTTTC
CASSVMTGFSGANVLTF
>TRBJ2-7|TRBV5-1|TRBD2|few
TGCGCCAGCAGCCCTCATCTAGCGGGGGCCTACGAGCAGTACTTC
CASSPHLAGAYEQYF
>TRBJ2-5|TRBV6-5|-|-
TGTGCCAGCAGCCCTACACAGACTGGCCTCGGGGCCCAGTACTTC
CASSPTQTGLGAQYF
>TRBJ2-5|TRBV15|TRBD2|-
TGTGCCACCAGGACCGGCCAACTAGCGGTGGGTGAGACCCAGTACTTC
CATRTGQLAVGETQYF
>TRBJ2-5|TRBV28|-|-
TGTGCCAGCAGTACCCGGACAGGGAGGGGGACCCAGTACTTC
CASSTRTGRGTQYF
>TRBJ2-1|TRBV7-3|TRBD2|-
TGTGCCAGCAGCTCGAACCCACTAGCGCGCTACAATGAGCAGTTCTTC
CASSSNPLARYNEQFF
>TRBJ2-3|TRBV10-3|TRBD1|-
TGTGCCATCAGACCAAGCACCGGGACAGGGGCAACTACTAGCACAGATACGCAGTATTTT
CAIRPSTGTGATTSTDTQYF
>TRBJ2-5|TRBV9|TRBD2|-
TGTGCCAGCAGCGTAGGCGGGGGGGCCACGGAGACCCAGTACTTC
CASSVGGGATETQYF
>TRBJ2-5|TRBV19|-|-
TGTGCCAGTAGTATAGATCTGCGACGGGAGCCTCCTCAGACCCAGTACTTC
CASSIDLRREPPQTQYF